The 27 T cell receptor beta chains presented below share a single source sample, sequenced in a study of T-cell reconstitution after alpha-beta-depleted transplantation in children. Preparation of the TCRbeta library used unique molecular identifiers. One entry per CDR3 protein results from TCRdb running MiXCR on the PCR reads. Among about 980,000 distinct CDR3 sequences listed, about 29% were seen once. The sequences come from PBMCs, mostly from graft donor cells, collected 360 days after TCRalphabeta/CD19-depleted stem cell transplant. These receptors were obtained from a boy under three years old who had a stem cell transplant for SCID, so the T cells may come from the graft donor.

The chain uses TRBV7-2 and TRBJ2-3; weak D call: TRBD2 (5 bases). This CDR3 is 16 amino acids long. V lost 5 bases to trimming and J lost 2 bases, with 17 bases between them. Germline V gene data show CDR1 as SGHTA and CDR2 as FQGNSA. The CDR3 region has the DNA TGTGCCAGCAGCCCATTGCAAAGCGGACTCACAGATACGCAGTATTTT. Its protein product is CASSPLQSGLTDTQYF.

V gene TRBV11-2 combines with J gene TRBJ1-1, with D possibly matching TRBD1 (5 bases). Germline V gene sequence: CDR1 SGHAT, CDR2 FQNNGV. V was cut by 4 bases and J by 7 bases, with 10 bases left in between. The CDR3 runs to 12 residues. The CDR3 bases are TGTGCCAGCAGCTCACAGGCGCTTGAAGCTTTCTTT. Protein: CASSSQALEAFF.

This clonotype has more than one count but fewer than ten. The CDR3 nucleotides are TGTGCCACCAGCGATGGACAGGGGTACATTCAGTACTTC. It encodes CATSDGQGYIQYF. The V and J genes are TRBV15 and TRBJ2-4; 9 nucleotides line up with TRBD1. V shed 5 bases, J shed 8 bases, and the junction held 4 bases outside the gene matches. This CDR3 comprises 13 residues. Germline V CDR1 and CDR2: LNHNV, YYDKDF (reference sequence).

This clonotype was observed at least ten times. At one of its ends the junction is not consistent with the germline gene, which may arise from a read error. This rearrangement joins TRBV5-1 to TRBJ1-4, with 7 positions matching TRBD1. The CDR3 extends over 14 amino acids. Germline CDR1 and CDR2: SGHRS and YFSETQ. In DNA, the CDR3 is TGTGCCAGCAGCCCGGGGACAGCGAATGAAAAACTGTTTTTT. Protein: CASSPGTANEKLFF. The variable domain in full, with the rest retrieved from reference TRBV5-1 and TRBJ1-4, is KAGVTQTPRYLIKTRGQQVTLSCSPISGHRSVSWYQQTPGQGLQFLFEYFSETQRNKGNFPGRFSGRQFSNSRSEMNVSTLELGDSALYLCASSPGTANEKLFFGSGTQLSVL.

The rearrangement uses TRBV10-3 and TRBJ1-5; a weak D match, TRBD1 (5 bases). CDR3 length equals 17 residues. From germline, CDR1 is ENHRY and CDR2 SYGVKD. V was cut by 2 bases and J by 5 bases, with 19 bases left in between. As DNA, the CDR3 is TGTGCCATCAGTGAGGATCGCGTGGGGGGAACTGATCAGCCCCAGCATTTT. Translated, it gives CAISEDRVGGTDQPQHF.

The chain employs TRBV18 and TRBJ2-2, with TRBD1 matching over 7 bases. There are 16 residues in the CDR3. CDR1 KGHSH and CDR2 LQKENI come from the germline V gene. V was pared by 0 bases and J by 9 bases, with 10 bases of the junction left unmatched. The CDR3 loop is CASSPPGQYNHRELFF. The CDR3 DNA reads as TGTGCCAGCTCACCACCGGGACAGTACAATCACCGGGAGCTGTTTTTT.

This chain uses TRBV28 with TRBJ2-3; D remains ambiguous. There are 15 residues in the CDR3. V was cut by 2 bases and J by 2 bases, with 11 bases left in between. The germline gives CDR1 MDHEN, CDR2 SYDVKM. Here the CDR3 DNA reads TGTGCCAGCAGTTTAAGGCGGCTATCCACAGATACGCAGTATTTT. Protein: CASSLRRLSTDTQYF.

The rearrangement joins TRBV10-3 to TRBJ2-1; a weak D match, TRBD2 (5 bases). Germline V gene data show CDR1 as ENHRY and CDR2 as SYGVKD. CDR3 length equals 14 residues. V shed 0 bases and J shed 9 bases, with 12 bases lying between them. The CDR3: CAISESLVGPEQFF. In DNA, the CDR3 is TGTGCCATCAGTGAGTCACTAGTAGGGCCTGAGCAGTTCTTC.

The chain couples TRBV5-6 to TRBJ1-3; 7 positions agree with TRBD1. CDR1 and CDR2 from the germline V gene are SGHDT and YYEEEE. Trimming took 0 bases from V and 4 from J; bases not matched to a gene: 10. This CDR3 has 17 amino acids. The chain's CDR3 is CASSLGPTGLAGNTIYF. In nucleotides, the CDR3 is TGTGCCAGCAGCTTGGGACCGACAGGGCTGGCAGGAAACACCATATATTTT.

This clonotype occurred a few times. The V call is TRBV6-1, the J call TRBJ1-2, with 9 bases lining up with TRBD1. Germline CDR1 is MNHNS and CDR2 is SASEGT. CDR3 length: 13 residues. The junction had 7 bases not matched to a gene; V was cut back by 6 bases and J by 8 bases. Here the CDR3 reads CASRPTGGGGYTF. The CDR3 DNA follows: TGTGCCAGCAGGCCAACAGGGGGCGGGGGCTACACCTTC.

This clonotype was detected many times. The V and J genes are TRBV2 and TRBJ2-7; 10 bases fit TRBD1. V dropped 8 bases and J dropped 0; count of bases not matched to a gene: 4. CDR3 length: 14 amino acids. Germline CDR1 SNHLY, CDR2 FYNNEI. The CDR3 region is CASGGQGSSYEQYF. For the CDR3, the DNA is TGTGCCAGCGGGGGACAGGGGTCCTCCTACGAGCAGTACTTC.

The chain uses TRBV28 and TRBJ1-5; no definite D call. CDR3 length equals 13 residues. With 4 bases removed from V and 6 bases from J, the gap between germline ends came to 10 bases. Germline V gives CDR1 MDHEN, CDR2 SYDVKM. Written as DNA, the CDR3 is TGTGCCAGCAGTTCTCTTCGTACTCAGCCCCAGCATTTT. It is translated as CASSSLRTQPQHF.

V usage is TRBV4-1 and J usage is TRBJ2-7; TRBD1 might be the D (6 bases). V lost 0 bases to trimming and J lost 3 bases, with 15 bases between them. The CDR3 is made up of 16 amino acids. Germline CDR1 and CDR2: MGHRA and YSYEKL. CDR3 in amino acids: CASSQDQGLGLYEQYF. The CDR3 nucleotides read TGCGCCAGCAGCCAAGATCAGGGGCTAGGCCTCTACGAGCAGTACTTC.

V usage is TRBV28 and J usage is TRBJ2-5; 8 bases match TRBD2. The CDR3 runs 14 residues. With 7 bases clipped from V and 6 bases from J, the junction kept 10 bases outside the gene matches. The germline V gene encodes CDR1 MDHEN and CDR2 SYDVKM. CDR3 nucleotide sequence: TGTGCCAGCACCGGGGGGGCCTTCGGGCAGACCCAGTACTTC. It encodes CASTGGAFGQTQYF.

The V call is TRBV4-1, the J call TRBJ1-5; no reliable D call. V dropped 4 bases and J dropped 0 bases, with 19 bases sitting between them. This CDR3 comprises 18 residues. From germline, CDR1 is MGHRA and CDR2 YSYEKL. The CDR3 DNA reads as TGCGCCAGCAGCCTACACCTAGGACGGAGCTATAGCAATCAGCCCCAGCATTTT. Protein product: CASSLHLGRSYSNQPQHF.

The chain recombines TRBV20-1 with TRBJ2-1; D gene ambiguous. The CDR3 consists of 14 residues. Germline lookup yields CDR1 DFQATT and CDR2 SNEGSKA (reference sequence). Trimming took off 0 bases at V and 4 bases at J, with 10 bases between the two ends. CDR3 region: CSARDLRAYNEQFF. The DNA for the CDR3 is TGCAGTGCTAGAGATCTAAGAGCATACAATGAGCAGTTCTTC.

The J gene is TRBJ2-1, the V gene TRBV7-2; TRBD2 matches 8 bases. The CDR3 has 13 amino acids. The J segment lost 13 bases and the V segment lost 7 bases, leaving 12 bases of the junction unmatched. From germline, CDR1 is SGHTA and CDR2 FQGNSA. This CDR3 is CASKPGTRIQQFF. The CDR3 bases are TGTGCCAGCAAACCCGGGACTAGAATTCAACAGTTCTTC.

As concerns this clonotype: This sequence is one base from a far larger clone and is likely a read error. The J gene is TRBJ2-3, the V gene TRBV20-1; D may correspond to TRBD1 or TRBD2 (6 bases each). The germline V gene encodes CDR1 DFQATT and CDR2 SNEGSKA (reference sequence). The CDR3 totals 12 residues. CDR3 sequence (DNA): TGCAGTGCTAGCGGGGGCACATATACGCAGTATTTT. Translating it yields CSASGGTYTQYF.

This clonotype showed up just a few times. The V and J genes are TRBV6-1 and TRBJ1-3; TRBD1 agrees at 9 bases. Unmatched junction bases numbered 7, after V lost 8 bases and J lost 5 bases. The CDR3 extends over 14 amino acids. CDR1 and CDR2 from the germline V gene are MNHNS and SASEGT. This chain's CDR3 is CASRDRAKRNTIYF. The CDR3 DNA reads as TGTGCCAGCCGGGACAGGGCAAAACGAAACACCATATATTTT.

This clonotype turned up a few times. V and J are TRBV5-1 and TRBJ2-3, with a tentative D call TRBD1 (6 bases). This CDR3 comprises 17 residues. Germline-derived CDR1 and CDR2 are SGHRS and YFSETQ. With 4 bases removed from V and 2 bases from J, the gap between germline ends came to 20 bases. The CDR3 DNA reads TGCGCCAGCAGCCCTGGGCAGGGGTTAGGGTACACAGATACGCAGTATTTT. It codes for CASSPGQGLGYTDTQYF.

This clonotype was counted only a few times. The chain recombines TRBV7-9 with TRBJ2-3, with D uncertain. This CDR3 spans 15 amino acids. Trimming left V 1 base short and J 4 bases short, with 12 bases between. Germline V gene lookup returns CDR1 SEHNR and CDR2 FQNEAQ (reference sequence). Here the CDR3 DNA reads TGTGCCAGCAGCTTAGGGTACAGCGATGCAGATACGCAGTATTTT. Translated: CASSLGYSDADTQYF.

This clonotype was seen repeatedly, ten times or more. The V call is TRBV3-1, the J call TRBJ1-1; D uncertain. V lost 1 base to trimming and J lost 1 base, with 7 bases between them. The length of the CDR3 is 14 residues. The germline gives CDR1 LGHDT, CDR2 YNNKEL (reference sequence). The CDR3: CASSQVPKNTEAFF. The CDR3 bases are TGTGCCAGCAGCCAAGTTCCGAAGAACACTGAAGCTTTCTTT. The whole variable domain, remainder taken from reference TRBV3-1 and TRBJ1-1, is DTAVSQTPKYLVTQMGNDKSIKCEQNLGHDTMYWYKQDSKKFLKIMFSYNNKELIINETVPNRFSPKSPDKAHLNLHINSLELGDSAVYFCASSQVPKNTEAFFGQGTRLTVV.

The chain uses TRBV29-1 and TRBJ2-3; 9 bases are shared with TRBD2. V gave up 4 bases and J gave up 4 bases; unmatched junction bases: 6. The CDR3 is 14 amino acids. Germline values: CDR1 SQVTM, CDR2 ANQGSEA. This CDR3 reads CSVGSRGGADTQYF. The DNA for the CDR3 is TGCAGCGTTGGATCCCGCGGGGGGGCAGATACGCAGTATTTT.

The rearrangement uses TRBV11-2 and TRBJ1-1; 8 bases match TRBD1. The CDR3 is made up of 15 amino acids. V dropped 5 bases and J dropped 3; count of bases not matched to a gene: 8. Germline loops: CDR1 SGHAT, CDR2 FQNNGV. This CDR3 is CASSLDRVLDTEAFF. The CDR3 DNA reads as TGTGCCAGCAGCCTGGACAGGGTTTTGGACACTGAAGCTTTCTTT.

This clonotype was counted a few times. The genes are TRBV5-1 and TRBJ1-4; a possible D gene is TRBD1 (5 bases). In germline, CDR1 is SGHRS, CDR2 YFSETQ. Trimming took 4 bases from V and 7 from J, leaving 20 bases between them. The CDR3 is made up of 16 amino acids. The DNA for the CDR3 is TGCGCCAGCAGCACTGGGCCGTCCGGGACGACTGAAAAACTGTTTTTT. Its translation: CASSTGPSGTTEKLFF.

The CDR3 nucleotides are TGTGCCAGCAGCTTAGGACAGGGTAAGGGAAATCAGCCCCAGCATTTT. Amino acids: CASSLGQGKGNQPQHF. The chain has TRBV5-6 and TRBJ1-5; TRBD1 matches 8 bases. CDR1 SGHDT and CDR2 YYEEEE come from the germline V gene. The CDR3 extends over 16 amino acids. V gave up 2 bases and J gave up 4 bases; unmatched junction bases: 8. Full variable domain (remainder filled in from reference TRBV5-6 and TRBJ1-5): DAGVTQSPTHLIKTRGQQVTLRCSPKSGHDTVSWYQQALGQGPQFIFQYYEEEERQRGNFPDRFSGHQFPNYSSELNVNALLLGDSALYLCASSLGQGKGNQPQHFGDGTRLSIL.

This clonotype has more than one count but fewer than ten. This chain uses TRBV15 with TRBJ2-1; D might be TRBD2 (5 bases). Trimming left V 0 bases short and J 10 bases short, with 13 bases between. The length of the CDR3 is 14 residues. Looked up from germline, CDR1 is LNHNV and CDR2 is YYDKDF (reference sequence). The CDR3 loop reads CATSRDSVDSEQFF. The CDR3 DNA reads as TGTGCCACCAGCAGAGATAGCGTCGATAGCGAGCAGTTCTTC.